These 4 T cell receptor beta chains were sequenced from one sample in a study of blood T cell repertoires in COVID-19. Profiled with immunoSEQ multiplex PCR; TCRdb holds only in-frame clones, not every one. This sample has roughly 33,000 clones, with 93% found just once. The specimen was peripheral blood. The receptors stem from a human donor in a cohort sampled during active COVID-19.

CDR3 amino acids: CASSLQTPDTQYF. In DNA, the CDR3 is TGTGCCAGCAGTTTACAGACACCAGATACGCAGTATTTT. The chain couples TRBV28 to TRBJ2-3; D gene uncertain. V was trimmed by 2 bases and J by 4 bases, leaving 7 bases between them. CDR3 length: 13 residues. Germline CDR1 MDHEN, CDR2 SYDVKM.

This chain's CDR3 is CASSQEQWSGDTGELFF. For the CDR3, the DNA is TGCGCCAGCAGCCAAGAGCAATGGAGCGGGGATACCGGGGAGCTGTTTTTT. This chain connects TRBV4-1 to TRBJ2-2; TRBD2 agrees at 7 bases. The CDR3 loop spans 17 amino acids. Trimming cost V 0 bases and J 5 bases; bases outside gene matches: 9. CDR1 is MGHRA and CDR2 is YSYEKL in the germline V gene.

V gene TRBV6-5 combines with J gene TRBJ1-1; TRBD1 agrees at 7 bases. J was trimmed by 12 bases and V by 0 bases; bases with no gene match: 10. CDR1 and CDR2 (germline): MNHEY, SVGAGI. The CDR3 is 14 amino acids. CDR3 coding DNA: TGTGCCAGCAGTTACTCGATGCCCGGACAGGATCCTTTCTTT. This gives the protein CASSYSMPGQDPFF.

The chain has TRBV27 and TRBJ2-7; possible D gene TRBD1, 5 bases. From germline, CDR1 is MNHEY and CDR2 SMNVEV (reference sequence). With 6 bases removed from V and 0 bases from J, the gap between germline ends came to 12 bases. The CDR3 consists of 14 residues. The CDR3 DNA reads TGTGCCAGCAGCCTTACAGGAGACTCCTACGAGCAGTACTTC. Translating gives CASSLTGDSYEQYF.